This T cell receptor beta chain was profiled in a study of control samples from healthy donors and cancer patients. The CDR3 consists of 12 residues. Trimming took 2 bases from V and 9 from J, leaving 10 bases between them. Here immunoSEQ multiplex PCR was the method, and the copy in TCRdb shows in-frame clones only, minus some. The repertoire has around 19,000 clones, approximately 82% of them found once; the top ten carry around 30%. The J gene is TRBJ1-1, the V gene TRBV12-3 or TRBV12-4; tentatively, D is TRBD1 (6 bases). The sequenced material came from PBMCs. The sequence derives from a man older than 75 with head and neck cancer. CDR3 residues: CASSLPGAQAFF. CDR3 DNA sequence: TGTGCCAGCAGTTTACCGGGGGCGCAAGCTTTCTTT.